This passage covers 32 T cell receptor beta chains from one sample sequenced in a study of technical replicates of blood from a handful of donors. Sequencing was performed with immunoSEQ multiplex PCR; in TCRdb, only in-frame clones are kept and a portion is missing. The sample records about 100,000 clones, more than 90% being singletons. The sequenced sample consisted of T cells isolated from PBMCs. These receptor sequences come from a human donor in good health.

V and J are TRBV7-9 and TRBJ2-1; 14 bases align to TRBD2. With 0 bases clipped from V and 8 bases from J, the junction kept 3 bases outside the gene matches. The length of the CDR3 is 16 residues. Germline loops: CDR1 SEHNR, CDR2 FQNEAQ (reference sequence). The chain's CDR3 is CASSLAGTSGSYEQFF. The CDR3 DNA sequence: TGTGCCAGCAGCTTAGCAGGGACTAGCGGGAGCTATGAGCAGTTCTTC.

This rearrangement joins TRBV30 to TRBJ1-2; D is ambiguous. CDR1 and CDR2 (germline): GTSNPN, SVGIG (reference sequence). V gave up 4 bases and J gave up 2 bases, with 11 bases separating them. The CDR3 has 13 residues. The CDR3, as DNA: TGTGCCTGGAAGCTATCCTCGAACTATGGCTACACCTTC. Translating gives CAWKLSSNYGYTF. Combining the CDR3 with reference TRBV30 and TRBJ1-2 gives the whole variable domain SQTIHQWPATLVQPVGSPLSLECTVEGTSNPNLYWYRQAAGRGLQLLFYSVGIGQISSEVPQNLSASRPQDRQFILSSKKLLLSDSGFYLCAWKLSSNYGYTFGSGTRLTVV.

V and J are TRBV27 and TRBJ1-4; D possibly corresponds to TRBD1 (6 bases). The germline CDR1 and CDR2 sequences are MNHEY and SMNVEV (reference sequence). V lost 5 bases to trimming and J lost 4 bases, with 14 bases between them. This CDR3 has 15 amino acids. This chain's CDR3 is CASSDRQAYNEKLFF. Written as DNA, the CDR3 is TGTGCCAGCAGTGACCGACAGGCCTATAATGAAAAACTGTTTTTT.

As DNA, the CDR3 is TGTGCCATCAGTGAGTCGAGTTACAATGAGCAGTTCTTC. This gives the protein CAISESSYNEQFF. This rearrangement joins TRBV10-3 to TRBJ2-1; no reliable D call. The CDR3 length is 13 residues. Germline V gene sequence: CDR1 ENHRY, CDR2 SYGVKD. Trimming took off 0 bases at V and 4 bases at J, with 4 bases between the two ends.

CDR3 bases: TGTGCCAGCAGCCTTTCTCCGGACAGGCAGTACACAGATACGCAGTATTTT. It codes for CASSLSPDRQYTDTQYF. The chain has TRBV5-6 and TRBJ2-3; 7 bases map to TRBD1. With V trimmed by 4 bases and J by 2 bases, 13 bases remained unmatched. CDR1 and CDR2 from the germline V gene are SGHDT and YYEEEE. CDR3 size: 17 residues.

The chain carries TRBV28 and TRBJ2-7; 7 bases align to TRBD1. Germline V gene sequence: CDR1 MDHEN, CDR2 SYDVKM. CDR3 size: 15 residues. J gave up 0 bases and V 7 bases, and 9 bases lay outside the gene matches. The CDR3 DNA reads as TGTGCCAGCACGATGACAGGGACCAGCTCCTACGAGCAGTACTTC. Protein sequence: CASTMTGTSSYEQYF.

This clone was recorded only once. V and J are TRBV4-1 and TRBJ2-7, with a weak D call TRBD1 (6 bases). This CDR3 has 14 residues. CDR1 is MGHRA and CDR2 is YSYEKL in the germline V gene. V lost 4 bases, J lost 2 bases, and 12 bases lay in between. CDR3 residues: CASSPSGTTYEQYF. The CDR3 DNA reads TGCGCCAGCAGCCCCTCCGGGACAACCTACGAGCAGTACTTC.

The chain joins TRBV7-3 to TRBJ1-6, with D perhaps TRBD1 (5 bases). The CDR3 loop spans 13 amino acids. Trimming took off 2 bases at V and 6 bases at J, with 5 bases between the two ends. Germline CDR1 SGHTA, CDR2 FQGTGA. The CDR3 region is CASSLQGNSPLHF. The CDR3 nucleotides read TGTGCCAGCAGCTTACAGGGTAATTCACCCCTCCACTTT.

V usage is TRBV4-1 and J usage is TRBJ2-2; D unresolved. The CDR3 is 14 amino acids. Germline V gene lookup returns CDR1 MGHRA and CDR2 YSYEKL. V was cut by 4 bases and J by 6 bases, with 12 bases left in between. The CDR3 protein is CASSLSSPPGELFF. As DNA, the CDR3 is TGCGCCAGCAGCCTTTCCTCCCCCCCCGGGGAGCTGTTTTTT.

The chain's CDR3 is CASSLVAGLNRFEQYF. CDR3 in DNA: TGTGCCAGCAGTTTAGTGGCGGGATTGAATCGCTTCGAGCAGTACTTC. The chain links TRBV27 to TRBJ2-7, with a weak D call TRBD2 (6 bases). V lost 2 bases to trimming and J lost 6 bases, with 20 bases between them. This CDR3 has 16 residues. Per germline, CDR1 MNHEY and CDR2 SMNVEV (reference sequence).

This chain links TRBV2 with TRBJ2-3; 7 nucleotides agree with TRBD2. With 8 bases clipped from V and 7 bases from J, the junction kept 9 bases outside the gene matches. The CDR3 loop spans 13 amino acids. Germline CDR1 reads SNHLY; CDR2 reads FYNNEI. The CDR3 coding sequence is TGTGCCAGCGTCCCGGGACTATCTTATACGCAGTATTTT. Encoded protein: CASVPGLSYTQYF.

The V call is TRBV27, the J call TRBJ2-3, with D possibly matching TRBD2 (5 bases). The V gene's germline CDR1 is MNHEY and CDR2 SMNVEV (reference sequence). CDR3 size: 13 residues. Trimming stripped 7 bases from V and 3 bases from J, with 11 bases between. CDR3 DNA sequence: TGTGCCAGCACCAGCGGCGGAACAGATACGCAGTATTTT. Amino acid sequence: CASTSGGTDTQYF.

This chain uses TRBV5-8 with TRBJ1-3; TRBD1 is a possible D gene (6 bases). V was trimmed by 0 bases and J by 10 bases, leaving 11 bases between them. This CDR3 region has 13 residues. The germline gives CDR1 SGHTS, CDR2 YDEGEE. The CDR3 DNA reads TGTGCCAGCAGCTTGGGCAGGGGTCAAACCATATATTTT. Protein: CASSLGRGQTIYF.

V usage is TRBV10-3 and J usage is TRBJ2-5; 10 bases match TRBD2. The CDR3 contains 19 residues. Trimming cost V 3 bases and J 1 base; bases outside gene matches: 14. Germline lookup yields CDR1 ENHRY and CDR2 SYGVKD. In nucleotides, the CDR3 is TGTGCCATCAGTGAATCCGGACTAGCGGACGGCCCTTTCCAAGAGACCCAGTACTTC. Amino acids: CAISESGLADGPFQETQYF.

This chain links TRBV9 with TRBJ1-4, with 9 nucleotides matching TRBD1. CDR3 length: 15 amino acids. With 0 bases clipped from V and 8 bases from J, the junction kept 5 bases outside the gene matches. Germline V lookup: CDR1 SGDLS, CDR2 YYNGEE. The CDR3 loop is CASSVGQGVGEKLFF. The CDR3 region has the DNA TGTGCCAGCAGCGTAGGACAGGGGGTGGGCGAAAAACTGTTTTTT.

The chain links TRBV28 to TRBJ2-2, with a possible D match to TRBD2 (5 bases). Germline V lookup: CDR1 MDHEN, CDR2 SYDVKM. V was pared by 8 bases and J by 4 bases, with 17 bases between. CDR3 length equals 15 residues. For the CDR3, the DNA is TGTGCCAGCCTCCTGTCGCTAGCTAGCACCGGGGAGCTGTTTTTT. This codes for CASLLSLASTGELFF.

In its sample, this clone was seen once. The chain employs TRBV7-6 and TRBJ2-3; the D gene is possibly TRBD2 (7 bases). The CDR3 runs to 14 residues. V was clipped by 6 bases and J by 1 base, with 11 bases between them. The germline gives CDR1 SGHVS, CDR2 FNYEAQ. CDR3: CASSRGGRTDTQYF. The DNA for the CDR3 is TGTGCCAGCAGTAGGGGGGGCCGCACAGATACGCAGTATTTT.

The CDR3: CASSPGGQGSYNEQFF. CDR3 bases: TGTGCCAGCTCACCGGGGGGACAGGGGTCCTACAATGAGCAGTTCTTC. V and J are TRBV18 and TRBJ2-1; 10 nucleotides line up with TRBD1. The germline V gene has CDR1 KGHSH and CDR2 LQKENI. The CDR3 consists of 16 residues. V shed 3 bases, J shed 1 base, and the junction held 3 bases outside the gene matches.

The chain is built from TRBV23-1 and TRBJ2-7, with 8 bases matching TRBD1. TRBV23-1 has ORF status, its function being uncertain. The CDR3 length is 13 residues. V shed 4 bases, J shed 6 bases, and the junction held 5 bases outside the gene matches. CDR3 nucleotides: TGCGCCAGCAGTCCCGACGGGACAGGCGAGCAGTACTTC. Translating it yields CASSPDGTGEQYF.

CDR3 in DNA: TGTGCCAGCGCCAGAGGCAGTCCTAACTATGGCTACACCTTC. Its protein product is CASARGSPNYGYTF. The chain combines TRBV19 with TRBJ1-2; D is unresolved. The V end was cut by 9 bases, the J end by 0 bases, with 14 bases between. The CDR3 has 14 residues. Germline V lookup: CDR1 LNHDA, CDR2 SQIVND (reference sequence).

V and J are TRBV7-8 and TRBJ2-7; TRBD2 agrees at 12 bases. Germline V gene sequence: CDR1 SGHVS, CDR2 FQNEAQ. The CDR3 totals 17 residues. With V trimmed by 5 bases and J by 0 bases, 8 bases remained unmatched. For the CDR3, the DNA is TGTGCCAGCAGCCCCCAGACTAGCGGGAGTTACTCCTACGAGCAGTACTTC. This encodes CASSPQTSGSYSYEQYF.

This sequence joins TRBV15 and TRBJ2-3, with D maybe TRBD2 (5 bases). CDR3 size: 16 residues. V was clipped by 0 bases and J by 6 bases, with 16 bases between them. Germline CDR1 LNHNV, CDR2 YYDKDF (reference sequence). The CDR3 reads CATSRDLSRASDTQYF. CDR3 coding DNA: TGTGCCACCAGCAGAGATCTTTCGCGGGCTTCCGATACGCAGTATTTT.

This clone was counted a single time. V usage is TRBV7-9 and J usage is TRBJ1-2, with 9 bases that match TRBD1. The CDR3 is 15 residues long. V gave up 5 bases and J gave up 6 bases; unmatched junction bases: 10. Germline V CDR1 and CDR2: SEHNR, FQNEAQ (reference sequence). CDR3 sequence reads: CASSLLAGQGNGYTF. CDR3 nucleotides: TGTGCCAGCAGCCTCCTGGCGGGACAGGGTAATGGCTACACCTTC.

The chain employs TRBV14 and TRBJ2-5; D is possibly TRBD2 (7 bases). Germline lookup yields CDR1 SGHDN and CDR2 FVKESK. The V end lost 2 bases, the J end lost 4 bases, and 20 bases lay between the germline ends. The CDR3 spans 17 residues. The CDR3 loop reads CASSQREGGASVETQYF. The CDR3 DNA follows: TGTGCCAGCAGCCAACGTGAGGGGGGGGCCTCTGTAGAGACCCAGTACTTC.

The CDR3: CASNFRSLGTEAFF. The CDR3, as DNA: TGCGCCAGCAACTTTAGGAGTCTTGGCACTGAAGCTTTCTTT. The V call is TRBV5-1, the J call TRBJ1-1, with D uncertain. With 6 bases removed from V and 4 bases from J, the gap between germline ends came to 16 bases. The CDR3 spans 14 residues. The germline gives CDR1 SGHRS, CDR2 YFSETQ.

The chain recombines TRBV9 with TRBJ2-2; possibly TRBD2 for D (7 bases). Germline-derived CDR1 and CDR2 are SGDLS and YYNGEE. The CDR3 loop spans 16 amino acids. V dropped 2 bases and J dropped 3 bases, with 14 bases sitting between them. The CDR3 DNA follows: TGTGCCAGCAGCGTTAGGGGGGGCCGGGACACCGGGGAGCTGTTTTTT. Translating gives CASSVRGGRDTGELFF.

The chain is built from TRBV10-1 and TRBJ2-7; 11 bases are a match to TRBD2. This CDR3 is 17 amino acids long. Trimming at V came to 6 bases and at J to 4 bases, leaving 14 bases not matched to a gene. Germline V gene data show CDR1 as WNHNN and CDR2 as SYGVQD (reference sequence). CDR3 protein: CASSSGTSGLGVYEQYF. DNA of the CDR3: TGCGCCAGCAGCTCCGGGACTAGCGGTTTGGGGGTTTACGAGCAGTACTTC.

About this clone: Compared with germline, one end of the junction differs, possibly owing to a read error. The CDR3 nucleotides read TGTGCCAGCAGTCCCCCGGGACAGGAGTACGAGCAGTACTTC. This translates into CASSPPGQEYEQYF. The chain couples TRBV10-3 to TRBJ2-7; 8 bases are a match to TRBD1. The germline gives CDR1 ENHRY, CDR2 SYGVKD. CDR3 length equals 14 residues.

This sequence joins TRBV7-6 and TRBJ2-5, with D perhaps matching TRBD2 (6 bases). The CDR3 extends over 17 amino acids. Trimming removed 5 bases at V and 5 bases at J, with 24 bases between. Germline assignment: CDR1 SGHVS and CDR2 FNYEAQ. CDR3: CASSRAEGPYGFETQYF. DNA for the CDR3: TGTGCCAGCAGCCGAGCGGAGGGACCATACGGTTTCGAGACCCAGTACTTC. The whole variable domain, filled in from reference TRBV7-6 and TRBJ2-5, reads GAGVSQSPRYKVTKRGQDVALRCDPISGHVSLYWYRQALGQGPEFLTYFNYEAQQDKSGLPNDRFSAERPEGSISTLTIQRTEQRDSAMYRCASSRAEGPYGFETQYFGPGTRLLVL.

The genes are TRBV9 and TRBJ1-2, with D perhaps TRBD1 (6 bases). This CDR3 region has 15 residues. Trimming stripped 0 bases from V and 5 bases from J, with 14 bases between. CDR1 is SGDLS, CDR2 YYNGEE, per germline. CDR3 coding DNA: TGTGCCAGCAGCGTAGGCATGGGCCAGGGGTATGGCTACACCTTC. Protein sequence: CASSVGMGQGYGYTF.

This chain joins TRBV6-1 and TRBJ2-7; 11 positions match TRBD2. CDR1 MNHNS and CDR2 SASEGT come from the germline V gene. The CDR3 extends over 14 amino acids. J lost 2 bases, V lost 6 bases, and 3 bases had no gene match. CDR3 sequence: CASRSTSGAYEQYF. The CDR3 coding sequence is TGTGCCAGCAGGTCGACTAGCGGGGCCTACGAGCAGTACTTC.

This clone was observed once. This chain uses TRBV14 with TRBJ1-6, with D possibly matching TRBD1 (6 bases). Trimming left V 4 bases short and J 6 bases short, with 19 bases between. The germline V gene has CDR1 SGHDN and CDR2 FVKESK. The CDR3 length is 17 residues. The CDR3 nucleotides read TGTGCCAGCAGCCCAAGAGGCAGGGGCAGACTTAATTCACCCCTCCACTTT. Its translation is CASSPRGRGRLNSPLHF. The complete variable domain, with remaining parts taken from reference TRBV14 and TRBJ1-6, reads EAGVTQFPSHSVIEKGQTVTLRCDPISGHDNLYWYRRVMGKEIKFLLHFVKESKQDESGMPNNRFLAERTGGTYSTLKVQPAELEDSGVYFCASSPRGRGRLNSPLHFGNGTRLTVT.